This entry lists 23 T cell receptor beta chains sequenced from one sample in a study of regulatory T cells in long-lasting Graves disease. Time point of the sample: newly diagnosed GD, antithyroid drugs for less than 3 months. RNA isolated from PBMCs was used to make the TCR library. Investigators prepared the TCR beta libraries by applying iRepertoire HTBI primers and Arm-PCR of CDR3 regions. TCRdb re-derived calls from the multiplex PCR reads in MiXCR, one entry per CDR3 protein. Counted here are roughly 610,000 distinct CDR3 sequences, 16% occurring once; the ten biggest clones make up about 12%. These sequences were also reported in another study, on T cells in Graves' hyperthyroidism and ophthalmopathy.

The source was peripheral blood mononuclear cells (PBMCs), collected at new diagnosis, from a patient treated with antithyroid drugs. These receptors originate from a man younger than 30 with Graves disease.

In this sample, this clonotype turned up many times. The V gene is TRBV12-3 or TRBV12-4, the J gene TRBJ2-1, with 7 positions matching TRBD2. V was clipped by 4 bases and J by 7 bases; unmatched bases: 10. The CDR3 extends over 15 amino acids. The CDR3 here is CASSSRAGAWNEQFF. CDR3 coding DNA: TGTGCCAGCAGTTCTAGGGCGGGAGCGTGGAATGAGCAGTTCTTC.

This clonotype was counted at least ten times. Germline is not matched at one junction end, which may reflect a read error. The rearrangement uses TRBV5-1 and TRBJ2-7; weak D call: TRBD1 (5 bases). CDR1 SGHRS and CDR2 YFSETQ come from the germline V gene. The CDR3 loop spans 13 amino acids. The DNA for the CDR3 is TGTGCCAGCAGCAATGGGGCCGCGTACGAGCAGTACTTC. It codes for CASSNGAAYEQYF.

This clonotype has only a few counts. The genes are TRBV20-1 and TRBJ2-3; D is uncertain. V was trimmed by 0 bases and J by 7 bases, leaving 8 bases between them. Germline assignment: CDR1 DFQATT and CDR2 SNEGSKA (reference sequence). The CDR3 totals 12 residues. CDR3 DNA: TGCAGTGCTAGAGACGTGGCATATACGCAGTATTTT. This codes for CSARDVAYTQYF.

The V gene is TRBV7-9, the J gene TRBJ2-6, with TRBD2 matching over 7 bases. Germline V lookup: CDR1 SEHNR, CDR2 FQNEAQ (reference sequence). There are 16 residues in the CDR3. With 10 bases clipped from V and 2 bases from J, the junction kept 11 bases outside the gene matches. The CDR3 nucleotides are TGTGCCATCACTCCCCGACGGGGGGCTGGGGCCAACGTCCTGACTTTC. Amino acid sequence: CAITPRRGAGANVLTF.

As concerns this clonotype: The missing conserved phenylalanine or tryptophan at the end of this CDR3 makes a read error likely. The chain recombines TRBV11-3 with TRBJ2-2, with no clear D. Trimming pared 3 bases from V and 7 bases from J, leaving 9 bases between. Germline CDR1 SGHNT, CDR2 YENEEA. The CDR3 is 13 residues long. The CDR3 sequence is CASSLERVGELFL. The CDR3 DNA reads as TGTGCCAGCAGCTTGGAACGGGTCGGGGAGCTGTTTCTT.

The V and J genes are TRBV27 and TRBJ1-2; 8 positions match TRBD1. After removal of 3 bases from V and 7 bases from J, the junction contained 7 bases not matched to a gene. The CDR3 is 14 amino acids. The germline V gene has CDR1 MNHEY and CDR2 SMNVEV (reference sequence). CDR3 residues: CASSFGTGGGGYTF. In nucleotides, the CDR3 is TGTGCCAGCAGTTTTGGGACAGGCGGAGGTGGCTACACCTTC.

This chain joins TRBV6-1 and TRBJ1-2; D unclear. Germline V CDR1 and CDR2: MNHNS, SASEGT. Trimming took 3 bases from V and 6 from J, leaving 8 bases between them. The CDR3 runs to 12 residues. CDR3 sequence reads: CASSETSNGYTF. The CDR3, as DNA: TGTGCCAGCAGTGAGACGTCGAATGGCTACACCTTC.

The genes are TRBV10-1 and TRBJ2-7; D perhaps matches TRBD2 (6 bases). Germline-derived CDR1 and CDR2 are WNHNN and SYGVQD (reference sequence). V dropped 10 bases and J dropped 1 base, with 23 bases sitting between them. The CDR3 spans 16 residues. The CDR3 DNA is TGCGCCACCCCGAGACTGAGCGGGCTTCTGTCCTACGAGCAGTACTTC. Translation gives CATPRLSGLLSYEQYF.

This clonotype has ten or more counts. CDR3 amino acids: CAISESVSGRTDTQYF. The CDR3 nucleotides read TGTGCCATCAGTGAGTCGGTTAGCGGGAGGACAGATACGCAGTATTTT. The J gene is TRBJ2-3, the V gene TRBV10-3, with 10 bases fitting TRBD2. The CDR3 totals 16 residues. Germline-derived CDR1 and CDR2 are ENHRY and SYGVKD. V lost 0 bases and J lost 3; bases outside the gene matches: 3.

On this clonotype itself: A much larger clone differs from this one at a single base, so this may be a read error. The rearrangement uses TRBV9 and TRBJ1-5; TRBD1 might be the D (6 bases). Trimming stripped 0 bases from V and 3 bases from J, with 7 bases between. Germline-derived CDR1 and CDR2 are SGDLS and YYNGEE. The CDR3 spans 14 residues. The CDR3 region is CASSVGGANQPQHF. CDR3 in DNA: TGTGCCAGCAGCGTAGGGGGGGCCAATCAGCCCCAGCATTTT.

This clonotype was seen many times. J is TRBJ2-7 and V is TRBV20-1; the D is unclear. Germline V CDR1 and CDR2: DFQATT, SNEGSKA (reference sequence). This CDR3 region has 14 residues. V was cut by 4 bases and J by 9 bases, with 22 bases left in between. CDR3 amino acids: CSATPAFIWNAQYF. CDR3 coding DNA: TGCAGTGCTACCCCTGCTTTCATATGGAATGCGCAGTACTTC.

This chain uses TRBV6-1 with TRBJ1-2; 9 bases map to TRBD1. In germline, CDR1 is MNHNS, CDR2 SASEGT. V lost 6 bases and J lost 0; bases outside the gene matches: 14. This CDR3 has 18 amino acids. The CDR3, as DNA: TGTGCCAGCAGCCTTCCGGGGGGACAGGGCTCTCCTAACTATGGCTACACCTTC. Amino acids: CASSLPGGQGSPNYGYTF.

This clonotype has just a few counts. The rearrangement uses TRBV5-1 and TRBJ1-1; D is perhaps TRBD1 (5 bases). Germline assignment: CDR1 SGHRS and CDR2 YFSETQ. The V end lost 0 bases, the J end lost 4 bases, and 10 bases lay between the germline ends. This CDR3 is built from 14 residues. The CDR3 reads CASSLVRGTTEAFF. The CDR3 DNA reads TGCGCCAGCAGCTTGGTGAGGGGAACCACTGAAGCTTTCTTT.

This clonotype was counted between two and nine times. This could be a read error, since a much larger clone is one nucleotide away. J is TRBJ2-3 and V is TRBV3-1, with 9 positions matching TRBD2. This CDR3 is built from 15 residues. V trimming: 7 bases; J trimming: 1 base; junction bases outside the gene matches: 6. Germline V gene sequence: CDR1 LGHDT, CDR2 YNNKEL (reference sequence). In nucleotides, the CDR3 is TGTGCCAGCAACCCCTTAGCGGGAGGCACAGATACGCAGTATTTT. This codes for CASNPLAGGTDTQYF.

This clonotype was counted ten times or more. The J gene is TRBJ1-4, the V gene TRBV2; 7 bases fit TRBD1. CDR3 length equals 13 residues. Germline V gene sequence: CDR1 SNHLY, CDR2 FYNNEI. J lost 4 bases, V lost 6 bases, and 2 bases had no gene match. The CDR3 sequence: CASSYRGNEKLFF. CDR3 DNA sequence: TGTGCCAGCAGCTACAGGGGTAATGAAAAACTGTTTTTT.

Notes on this clonotype: A much larger clone lies one base from this, so it may be a read error. The chain uses TRBV27 and TRBJ2-2, with 8 bases lining up with TRBD2. There are 15 residues in the CDR3. Per germline, CDR1 MNHEY and CDR2 SMNVEV (reference sequence). The DNA for the CDR3 is TGTGCCAGCCACCGGGGCGGGGGGATACGCGGGGAGCTGCTTTTT. Its protein is CASHRGGGIRGELLF.

This chain connects TRBV9 to TRBJ2-3; 14 bases line up with TRBD2. The V segment lost 5 bases and the J segment 3 bases; nucleotides outside the gene matches: 17. Germline V CDR1 and CDR2: SGDLS, YYNGEE. The CDR3 contains 20 residues. The CDR3 loop is CASSPGGNPGLAGVTDTQYF. The CDR3 region has the DNA TGTGCCAGCAGTCCCGGGGGGAACCCGGGACTAGCGGGAGTGACAGATACGCAGTATTTT. The full variable domain, its missing parts supplied by reference TRBV9 and TRBJ2-3, is DSGVTQTPKHLITATGQRVTLRCSPRSGDLSVYWYQQSLDQGLQFLIQYYNGEERAKGNILERFSAQQFPDLHSELNLSSLELGDSALYFCASSPGGNPGLAGVTDTQYFGPGTRLTVL.

The chain carries TRBV5-1 and TRBJ2-6; perhaps TRBD2 as D (6 bases). The CDR3 runs to 13 residues. V lost 4 bases, J lost 4 bases, and 6 bases lay in between. From germline, CDR1 is SGHRS and CDR2 YFSETQ. CDR3 sequence (DNA): TGCGCCAGCAGCCGGGGGGGGGCCAACGTCCTGACTTTC. Its translation is CASSRGGANVLTF.

The chain links TRBV15 to TRBJ2-7; D is perhaps TRBD1 or TRBD2 (5 bases each). CDR1 and CDR2 (germline): LNHNV, YYDKDF (reference sequence). The CDR3 totals 14 residues. Trimming took 1 base from V and 1 from J, leaving 8 bases between them. This chain's CDR3 is CATSRGDGSYEQYF. CDR3 nucleotides: TGTGCCACCAGCAGAGGGGACGGTTCCTACGAGCAGTACTTC.

This clonotype was seen repeatedly, ten times or more. This chain connects TRBV15 to TRBJ1-1, with TRBD1 identical over 8 bases. CDR1 is LNHNV and CDR2 is YYDKDF in the germline V gene (reference sequence). With 0 bases clipped from V and 1 base from J, the junction kept 4 bases outside the gene matches. The CDR3 is 16 amino acids. The CDR3 loop is CATSRDRRGPNTEAFF. The CDR3 bases are TGTGCCACCAGCAGAGATCGCAGGGGGCCGAACACTGAAGCTTTCTTT. Full variable domain (remainder filled in from reference TRBV15 and TRBJ1-1): DAMVIQNPRYQVTQFGKPVTLSCSQTLNHNVMYWYQQKSSQAPKLLFHYYDKDFNNEADTPDNFQSRRPNTSFCFLDIRSPGLGDTAMYLCATSRDRRGPNTEAFFGQGTRLTVV.

The CDR3: CASRDAASGDSYNEQFF. CDR3 bases: TGTGCCAGCAGGGACGCCGCTAGCGGGGACTCCTACAATGAGCAGTTCTTC. This chain uses TRBV28 with TRBJ2-1; 9 bases agree with TRBD2. The CDR3 length is 17 residues. Unmatched junction bases numbered 9, after V lost 6 bases and J lost 0 bases. CDR1 MDHEN and CDR2 SYDVKM come from the germline V gene. The whole variable domain, filled in from reference TRBV28 and TRBJ2-1, reads DVKVTQSSRYLVKRTGEKVFLECVQDMDHENMFWYRQDPGLGLRLIYFSYDVKMKEKGDIPEGYSVSREKKERFSLILESASTNQTSMYLCASRDAASGDSYNEQFFGPGTRLTVL.

This clonotype showed up just a few times. A much larger clonotype is one base distant, so this may be a read error. The chain recombines TRBV28 with TRBJ2-7; D is undetermined. CDR3 length equals 13 residues. Germline loops: CDR1 MDHEN, CDR2 SYDVKM. The CDR3 sequence: CASKSVTSYERYF. Written as DNA, the CDR3 is TGTGCCAGCAAGTCCGTTACCTCCTACGAGCGGTACTTC.

The rearrangement links TRBV3-1 to TRBJ1-1; D is ambiguous. Trimming stripped 0 bases from V and 5 bases from J, with 10 bases between. Germline assignment: CDR1 LGHDT and CDR2 YNNKEL (reference sequence). The CDR3 is 14 amino acids. The CDR3 here is CASSQDHRGTEAFF. The CDR3 DNA sequence: TGTGCCAGCAGCCAAGATCACCGGGGTACTGAAGCTTTCTTT. Looking up the rest from reference TRBV3-1 and TRBJ1-1 gives the full variable domain: DTAVSQTPKYLVTQMGNDKSIKCEQNLGHDTMYWYKQDSKKFLKIMFSYNNKELIINETVPNRFSPKSPDKAHLNLHINSLELGDSAVYFCASSQDHRGTEAFFGQGTRLTVV.